The 30 T cell receptor beta chains listed next were all sequenced from one sample in a study of control samples from healthy donors and cancer patients. The method was immunoSEQ multiplex PCR; TCRdb's version includes in-frame clones alone and lacks a portion of them. The data hold about 130,000 clones, with almost 95% observed a single time. The sample taken for sequencing was PBMCs. The receptors stem from a man at least 80 years old with head and neck cancer.

The V gene is TRBV9, the J gene TRBJ2-7; 10 bases are shared with TRBD2. V shed 2 bases, J shed 5 bases, and the junction held 4 bases outside the gene matches. Looked up from germline, CDR1 is SGDLS and CDR2 is YYNGEE. This CDR3 spans 14 amino acids. The CDR3 bases are TGTGCCAGCAGCGTGGGGCTAGCGGGAGACGAGCAGTACTTC. Its translation: CASSVGLAGDEQYF. Full variable domain (outside the CDR3, taken from reference TRBV9 and TRBJ2-7): DSGVTQTPKHLITATGQRVTLRCSPRSGDLSVYWYQQSLDQGLQFLIQYYNGEERAKGNILERFSAQQFPDLHSELNLSSLELGDSALYFCASSVGLAGDEQYFGPGTRLTVT.

The rearrangement joins TRBV4-1 to TRBJ1-2; TRBD1 aligns across 7 bases. This CDR3 contains 15 residues. The germline gives CDR1 MGHRA, CDR2 YSYEKL. The V gene end was trimmed by 3 bases and the J gene end by 4 bases; junction bases not matched to a gene: 8. The CDR3 DNA reads TGCGCCAGCAGCCAGGCCAACAGGGGACCCTATGGCTACACCTTC. It encodes CASSQANRGPYGYTF.

The CDR3 sequence: CASSTGLAGGPETQYF. In nucleotides, the CDR3 is TGTGCCAGTAGTACCGGACTAGCGGGAGGGCCAGAGACCCAGTACTTC. This chain uses TRBV19 with TRBJ2-5; TRBD2 agrees at 15 bases. V trimming: 4 bases; J trimming: 4 bases; junction bases outside the gene matches: 4. The CDR3 totals 16 residues. CDR1 and CDR2 (germline): LNHDA, SQIVND (reference sequence).

This chain uses TRBV18 with TRBJ1-2, with a possible D match to TRBD1 (5 bases). This CDR3 is 16 amino acids long. Germline CDR1 is KGHSH and CDR2 is LQKENI. Deletions cut 2 bases from V and 8 bases from J, with 21 bases between. This CDR3 reads CASSPFPGLDSVGYTF. Written as DNA, the CDR3 is TGTGCCAGCTCACCATTTCCGGGACTAGATTCCGTGGGCTACACCTTC.

V and J are TRBV4-3 and TRBJ1-1; D may be TRBD1 (5 bases). This CDR3 is built from 16 residues. Trimming stripped 2 bases from V and 0 bases from J, with 13 bases between. Per germline, CDR1 LGHNA and CDR2 YSLEER. In nucleotides, the CDR3 is TGCGCCAGCAGCCAAATCTCCGGGACCATGAACACTGAAGCTTTCTTT. Its protein is CASSQISGTMNTEAFF.

This clone was seen only once. The chain couples TRBV7-7 to TRBJ2-5, with D tentatively TRBD1 or TRBD2 (6 bases each). Per the germline V gene, CDR1 is SSHAT and CDR2 is FNYEAQ (reference sequence). Trimming shortened V by 4 bases and J by 5 bases, and 14 bases separated the two germline ends. This CDR3 has 14 amino acids. The CDR3 DNA is TGTGCCAGCAGCTCAGAGGGGGAGGTGGAGACCCAGTACTTC. This translates into CASSSEGEVETQYF.

This rearrangement joins TRBV19 to TRBJ2-2, with D perhaps assigned TRBD1 or TRBD2 (6 bases each). In germline, CDR1 is LNHDA, CDR2 SQIVND (reference sequence). With 6 bases removed from V and 6 bases from J, the gap between germline ends came to 8 bases. The CDR3 consists of 12 residues. The CDR3 nucleotides are TGTGCCAGTAGGGGGGGCGCCGGGGAGCTGTTTTTT. It translates to CASRGGAGELFF. Using reference TRBV19 and TRBJ2-2 for the parts outside the CDR3, the full variable domain is DGGITQSPKYLFRKEGQNVTLSCEQNLNHDAMYWYRQDPGQGLRLIYYSQIVNDFQKGDIAEGYSVSREKKESFPLTVTSAQKNPTAFYLCASRGGAGELFFGEGSRLTVL.

The V gene is TRBV27, the J gene TRBJ2-3; D unclear. The CDR3 is 13 residues long. Germline V gene data show CDR1 as MNHEY and CDR2 as SMNVEV (reference sequence). V was pared by 2 bases and J by 3 bases, with 6 bases between. The CDR3 loop reads CASSLERTDTQYF. The CDR3 DNA is TGTGCCAGCAGTTTAGAGAGGACAGATACGCAGTATTTT.

The V call is TRBV27, the J call TRBJ2-1; 7 bases match TRBD1. Germline CDR1 MNHEY, CDR2 SMNVEV (reference sequence). V was clipped by 3 bases and J by 8 bases; unmatched bases: 4. CDR3 size: 13 residues. CDR3 amino acids: CASSLYRGYEQFF. The DNA of the CDR3 is TGTGCCAGCAGTTTGTACAGGGGCTATGAGCAGTTCTTC.

The CDR3 protein is CASSFWTQGLTNYGYTF. Here the CDR3 DNA reads TGTGCCAGCAGCTTCTGGACGCAGGGGCTTACTAACTATGGCTACACCTTC. The chain links TRBV5-6 to TRBJ1-2; possibly TRBD1 for D (6 bases). Per the germline V gene, CDR1 is SGHDT and CDR2 is YYEEEE. The CDR3 length is 17 residues. V was cut by 2 bases and J by 0 bases, with 17 bases left in between.

The gene calls are TRBV28 and TRBJ1-5; 8 bases agree with TRBD1. In germline, CDR1 is MDHEN, CDR2 SYDVKM. CDR3 size: 14 residues. The CDR3 nucleotides read TGTGCTGGACAGGGATTGGCAGGCAATCAGCCCCAGCATTTT. Translated: CAGQGLAGNQPQHF.

This clone occurred once. The chain couples TRBV9 to TRBJ2-3, with TRBD2 matching 9 bases. Germline V gene lookup returns CDR1 SGDLS and CDR2 YYNGEE. CDR3 size: 16 residues. After removal of 4 bases from V and 5 bases from J, the junction contained 11 bases not matched to a gene. CDR3 loop: CASSSRGAGGRDTQYF. The CDR3 DNA follows: TGTGCCAGCAGCTCGCGGGGCGCGGGGGGGCGAGATACGCAGTATTTT.

This clone has only one observation. The V and J genes are TRBV19 and TRBJ2-3; 12 bases map to TRBD1. This CDR3 region has 18 residues. The germline V gene encodes CDR1 LNHDA and CDR2 SQIVND (reference sequence). V was pared by 3 bases and J by 4 bases, with 11 bases of the junction left unmatched. CDR3 nucleotide sequence: TGTGCCAGTAGTATGGGTTTTTGGGACAGGGGGCAGTCAGATACGCAGTATTTT. Translating gives CASSMGFWDRGQSDTQYF.

The V gene is TRBV29-1, the J gene TRBJ1-1; perhaps TRBD1 as D (5 bases). Germline-derived CDR1 and CDR2 are SQVTM and ANQGSEA. Trimming took off 2 bases at V and 2 bases at J, with 9 bases between the two ends. The CDR3 contains 13 residues. The CDR3 nucleotides are TGCAGCGTTGAACGGGGCAGAAACACTGAAGCTTTCTTT. This gives the protein CSVERGRNTEAFF.

With regard to this clone: One end of the junction fails to match germline, which may point to a read error. The V and J genes are TRBV11-2 and TRBJ2-7; D is undetermined. CDR1 and CDR2 (germline): SGHAT, FQNNGV. The CDR3 has 13 residues. CDR3 loop: CASSLVLTLWVPF. The CDR3 DNA is TGTGCCAGCAGCTTAGTATTGACCCTTTGGGTTCCCTTC.

The chain combines TRBV7-8 with TRBJ1-1; D unclear. The CDR3 runs 16 residues. The ends were cut back, 4 bases at V and 1 base at J, with 16 bases in the middle. The V gene's germline CDR1 is SGHVS and CDR2 FQNEAQ. CDR3 sequence: CASSSRITTPNTEAFF. CDR3 sequence (DNA): TGTGCCAGCAGCTCACGAATTACTACCCCGAACACTGAAGCTTTCTTT.

The chain links TRBV15 to TRBJ1-3; no reliable D call. Germline V gene sequence: CDR1 LNHNV, CDR2 YYDKDF (reference sequence). V lost 2 bases, J lost 11 bases, and 13 bases lay in between. The CDR3 covers 13 residues. CDR3 sequence reads: CATSRYTPPAIYF. The CDR3 DNA reads as TGTGCCACCAGCAGATATACACCACCCGCCATATATTTT.

The rearrangement joins TRBV18 to TRBJ2-5, with no clear D. Germline values: CDR1 KGHSH, CDR2 LQKENI. The V end was cut by 2 bases, the J end by 5 bases, with 15 bases between. CDR3 size: 15 residues. The CDR3 DNA is TGTGCCAGCTCACCATTCCCTGAACGCTCCGAGACCCAGTACTTC. Translating gives CASSPFPERSETQYF.

Only one count was recorded for this clone. The gene calls are TRBV5-1 and TRBJ2-1; D is undetermined. Germline CDR1 is SGHRS and CDR2 is YFSETQ. The V gene lost 0 bases and the J gene lost 6 bases, with 7 bases spanning the gap. The CDR3 consists of 13 residues. The CDR3 loop is CASSLEPSNEQFF. CDR3 nucleotides: TGCGCCAGCAGCTTGGAGCCCTCCAATGAGCAGTTCTTC.

The gene calls are TRBV15 and TRBJ1-4; D gene unclear. The V gene's germline CDR1 is LNHNV and CDR2 YYDKDF (reference sequence). The CDR3 has 14 residues. V was cut by 0 bases and J by 5 bases, with 7 bases left in between. The CDR3, as DNA: TGTGCCACCAGCAGAGAAGGTCGAAATGAAAAACTGTTTTTT. Translated, it gives CATSREGRNEKLFF.

A single count supports this clone. The chain has TRBV4-2 and TRBJ2-3; maybe TRBD1 (6 bases). Trimming cost V 7 bases and J 5 bases, with 19 bases left between them. Germline values: CDR1 LGHNA, CDR2 YNFKEQ. CDR3 length equals 15 residues. The CDR3 DNA sequence: TGTGCCAGCACCCCAGAAGGGGGTTTTCAAGATACGCAGTATTTT. Translated, it gives CASTPEGGFQDTQYF.

The chain recombines TRBV4-2 with TRBJ2-1; perhaps TRBD1 as D (6 bases). Trimming left V 2 bases short and J 9 bases short, with 17 bases between. Germline V CDR1 and CDR2: LGHNA, YNFKEQ. The CDR3 runs 15 residues. The CDR3 sequence: CASSQLPGVYGEQFF. CDR3 coding DNA: TGTGCCAGCAGCCAACTCCCAGGGGTTTATGGTGAGCAGTTCTTC.

CDR3 nucleotide sequence: TGTGCCAGCAGCTTGGGGGACTTTAGCACAGATACGCAGTATTTT. Translation: CASSLGDFSTDTQYF. V is TRBV7-6 and J is TRBJ2-3, with a tentative D call TRBD2 (6 bases). Trimming left V 3 bases short and J 0 bases short, with 10 bases between. CDR1 is SGHVS, CDR2 FNYEAQ, per germline. This CDR3 comprises 15 residues.

The chain links TRBV4-1 to TRBJ1-2, with D possibly matching TRBD1 (6 bases). V was trimmed by 0 bases and J by 7 bases, leaving 15 bases between them. The CDR3 sequence is 15 residues long. Per the germline V gene, CDR1 is MGHRA and CDR2 is YSYEKL. CDR3 DNA: TGCGCCAGCAGCCAAGAGGGCAGGGGTCTTAGTGGCTACACCTTC. Its translation: CASSQEGRGLSGYTF.

V is TRBV21-1 and J is TRBJ2-7; the tabulated D call, TRBD1, remains unverified against the DNA. TRBV21-1 is marked as a pseudogene. CDR3 size: 15 residues. CDR3 loop: CASHGDNYKDYEQYF. The DNA of the CDR3 is TGTGCCAGTCATGGGGACAATTACAAAGACTACGAGCAGTACTTC.

The chain employs TRBV12-1 and TRBJ2-1; no check of the table's D call, TRBD2, against the DNA was made. TRBV12-1 is termed a pseudogene. The CDR3 sequence is 11 residues long. This CDR3 is CASSSFNEQFF. CDR3 DNA: TGTGCCAGCAGCTCCTTCAATGAGCAGTTCTTC.

The chain has TRBV27 and TRBJ1-2; a weak D match, TRBD1 (6 bases). V lost 4 bases and J lost 3, with 15 bases in between. The CDR3 has 15 residues. The germline gives CDR1 MNHEY, CDR2 SMNVEV (reference sequence). CDR3 protein: CASSSYRAGDYGYTF. The CDR3 DNA reads as TGTGCCAGCAGTTCGTACAGGGCTGGGGACTATGGCTACACCTTC.

The chain links TRBV14 to TRBJ2-1, with TRBD2 identical over 12 bases. This CDR3 has 14 amino acids. J gave up 10 bases and V 1 base, and 2 bases lay outside the gene matches. Germline CDR1 is SGHDN and CDR2 is FVKESK. For the CDR3, the DNA is TGTGCCAGCAGCCAAGCGGGACTAGCGGGCGAGCAGTTCTTC. This translates into CASSQAGLAGEQFF.

The chain's CDR3 is CASSGGGTYNSPLHF. CDR3 coding DNA: TGTGCCAGCAGTGGGGGCGGTACCTATAATTCACCCCTCCACTTT. This chain joins TRBV25-1 and TRBJ1-6; D is possibly TRBD1 (5 bases). CDR3 size: 15 residues. Germline V gene lookup returns CDR1 MGHDK and CDR2 SYGVNS. With 4 bases removed from V and 2 bases from J, the gap between germline ends came to 9 bases.

The chain carries TRBV7-9 and TRBJ2-5; D not certain. The CDR3 spans 15 residues. CDR1 and CDR2 from the germline V gene are SEHNR and FQNEAQ (reference sequence). V was clipped by 5 bases and J by 0 bases, with 13 bases between them. Written as DNA, the CDR3 is TGTGCCAGCAGCGCCCGATCACTGTACCAAGAGACCCAGTACTTC. Translating it yields CASSARSLYQETQYF. Variable domain in full (rest from reference TRBV7-9 and TRBJ2-5): DTGVSQNPRHKITKRGQNVTFRCDPISEHNRLYWYRQTLGQGPEFLTYFQNEAQLEKSRLLSDRFSAERPKGSFSTLEIQRTEQGDSAMYLCASSARSLYQETQYFGPGTRLLVL.